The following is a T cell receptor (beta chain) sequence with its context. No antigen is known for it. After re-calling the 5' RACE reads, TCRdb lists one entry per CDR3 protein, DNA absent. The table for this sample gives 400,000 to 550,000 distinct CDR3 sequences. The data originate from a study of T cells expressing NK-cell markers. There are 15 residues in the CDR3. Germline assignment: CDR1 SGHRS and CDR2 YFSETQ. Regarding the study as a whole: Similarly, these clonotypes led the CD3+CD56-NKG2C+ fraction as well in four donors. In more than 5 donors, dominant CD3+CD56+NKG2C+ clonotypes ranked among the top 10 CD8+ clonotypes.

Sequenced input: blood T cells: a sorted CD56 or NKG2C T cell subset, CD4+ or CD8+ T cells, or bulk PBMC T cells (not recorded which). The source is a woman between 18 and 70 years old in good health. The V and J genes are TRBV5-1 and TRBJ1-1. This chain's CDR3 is CASSLAAGSSPEAFF.